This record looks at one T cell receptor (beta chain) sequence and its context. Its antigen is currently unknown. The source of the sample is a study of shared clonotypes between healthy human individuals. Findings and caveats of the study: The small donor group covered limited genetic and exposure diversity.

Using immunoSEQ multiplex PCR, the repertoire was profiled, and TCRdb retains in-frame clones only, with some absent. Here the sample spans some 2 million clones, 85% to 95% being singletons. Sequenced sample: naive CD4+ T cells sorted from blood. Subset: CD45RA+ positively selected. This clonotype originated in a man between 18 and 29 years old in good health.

The DNA for the CDR3 is TGTGCCAGCAGTCACAGGAGCTCTGGGGCCAACGTCCTGACTTTC. It translates to CASSHRSSGANVLTF. This chain connects TRBV6-5 to TRBJ2-6, with a tentative D call TRBD1 (5 bases). CDR1 and CDR2 (germline): MNHEY, SVGAGI. The V end was cut by 5 bases, the J end by 0 bases, with 8 bases between. The CDR3 is made up of 15 amino acids.